This T cell receptor beta chain was recorded in a study of response to subunit inactivated influenza vaccine. Germline values: CDR1 MNHNS, CDR2 SASEGT. V was cut by 7 bases and J by 2 bases, with 15 bases left in between. The CDR3 loop spans 14 amino acids. Study-wide results and caveats: Authors proposed each seasonal influenza vaccination draws in few new T cells.

Via MiXCR, TCRdb re-called the RT-PCR reads, giving one row per CDR3 protein. The sample lists around 470,000 distinct CDR3 sequences; less than 7.5% were seen once. To note about this clonotype: Its antigen is currently unknown.

The chain uses TRBV6-1 and TRBJ2-7; no clear D gene. Sequencing used PBMCs from blood, obtained less than 30 months after vaccination. This TCR came from a man aged 50 to 69 who received an inactivated influenza vaccine. Written as DNA, the CDR3 is TGTGCCAGCAAGGTGGGGATTCGCACCTACGAGCAGTACTTC. It yields the protein CASKVGIRTYEQYF.